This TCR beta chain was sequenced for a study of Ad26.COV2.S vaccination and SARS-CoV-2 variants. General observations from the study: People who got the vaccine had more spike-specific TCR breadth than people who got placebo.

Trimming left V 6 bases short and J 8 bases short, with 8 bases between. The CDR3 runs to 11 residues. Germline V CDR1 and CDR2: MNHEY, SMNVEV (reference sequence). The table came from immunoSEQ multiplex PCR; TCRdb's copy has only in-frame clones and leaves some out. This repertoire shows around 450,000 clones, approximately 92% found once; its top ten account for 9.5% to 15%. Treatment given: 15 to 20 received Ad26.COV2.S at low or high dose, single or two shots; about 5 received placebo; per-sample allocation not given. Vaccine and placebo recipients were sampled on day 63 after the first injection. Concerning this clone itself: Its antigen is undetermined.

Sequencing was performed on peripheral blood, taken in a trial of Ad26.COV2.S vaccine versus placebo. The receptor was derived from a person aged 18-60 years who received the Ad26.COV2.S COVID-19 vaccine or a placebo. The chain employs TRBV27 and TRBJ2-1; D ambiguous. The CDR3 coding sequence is TGTGCCAGCAGGATTCATGATGAGCAGTTCTTC. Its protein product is CASRIHDEQFF.